What follows are 3 T cell receptor beta chains derived from one specimen sequenced in a study of cytomegalovirus exposure and HLA in healthy donors. PCR amplification relied on 60 Vbeta primers (plus 13 Jbeta primers). Clones were read by immunoSEQ multiplex PCR, and TCRdb kept only the in-frame ones, dropping some. Of 120,000 to 150,000 clones in the sample, roughly 80% were seen once. The sample comprised PBMCs. Receptor source: a female donor in good health and CMV-seronegative.

V is TRBV7-6 and J is TRBJ2-1; D is unresolved. CDR3 size: 13 residues. V was trimmed by 5 bases and J by 6 bases, leaving 11 bases between them. CDR1 SGHVS and CDR2 FNYEAQ come from the germline V gene. In DNA, the CDR3 is TGTGCCAGCAGCATACAAGCGACCAATGAGCAGTTCTTC. This codes for CASSIQATNEQFF. Drawing the rest from reference TRBV7-6 and TRBJ2-1, the complete variable domain is GAGVSQSPRYKVTKRGQDVALRCDPISGHVSLYWYRQALGQGPEFLTYFNYEAQQDKSGLPNDRFSAERPEGSISTLTIQRTEQRDSAMYRCASSIQATNEQFFGPGTRLTVL.

The chain joins TRBV14 to TRBJ1-2; 8 nucleotides align to TRBD1. V was pared by 3 bases and J by 4 bases, with 7 bases of the junction left unmatched. Looked up from germline, CDR1 is SGHDN and CDR2 is FVKESK. This CDR3 region has 15 residues. In nucleotides, the CDR3 is TGTGCCAGCAGCCATACAGGGACAGGAGCCTATGGCTACACCTTC. This sequence encodes CASSHTGTGAYGYTF.

This clone was counted once. This chain connects TRBV11-2 to TRBJ2-5; D gene unclear. Trimming removed 2 bases at V and 5 bases at J, with 9 bases between. CDR1 is SGHAT, CDR2 FQNNGV, per germline. This CDR3 is 13 amino acids long. The CDR3 reads CASSLRLAETQYF. In DNA, the CDR3 is TGTGCCAGCAGCTTACGACTTGCGGAGACCCAGTACTTC.